The rows below give T cell receptor beta chains drawn from one sample of a study of T cells in Graves' hyperthyroidism and ophthalmopathy. TCRdb analysed the multiplex PCR reads with MiXCR anew, one entry per CDR3 protein. Of more than 550,000 distinct CDR3 sequences in the sample, 45% were seen once. The sequenced material came from peripheral blood or thyroid tissue (not recorded which). These receptor sequences come from an adult man with Graves' disease, either hyperthyroidism or ophthalmopathy (not recorded which). Each CDR3 is given with its conserved first and last residue. Each record gives: clone size, V gene, J gene, D gene, CDR3 DNA, CDR3 protein. The D gene is left open where the match is weak. Not all rows give a size; the values are once, few, many and, for expanded clones, a class.

size: -; V: TRBV12-3/TRBV12-4; J: TRBJ1-1; D: TRBD1; DNA: TGTGCCAGCACCATTCGGACAGGACCGAACACTGAAGCTTTCTTT; CDR3: CASTIRTGPNTEAFF
size: few; V: TRBV7-8; J: TRBJ1-3; D: TRBD1; DNA: TGTGCCAGCAGCTTAGTTATGGGACAGAAGAATCCTGGAAACACCATATATTTT; CDR3: CASSLVMGQKNPGNTIYF
size: -; V: TRBV12-3/TRBV12-4; J: TRBJ1-3; D: -; DNA: TGTGCCAGCAGTTTATTGGGAACTGGAAACACCATATATTTT; CDR3: CASSLLGTGNTIYF
size: -; V: TRBV29-1; J: TRBJ1-1; D: -; DNA: TGCAGCTCGACCACAGGGGAAGCTTTCTTT; CDR3: CSSTTGEAFF
size: many; V: TRBV2; J: TRBJ1-2; D: -; DNA: TGTGCCAGCAGGGCCCAGGGGCCGAGCTCCTATGGCTACACCTTC; CDR3: CASRAQGPSSYGYTF
size: -; V: TRBV29-1; J: TRBJ2-5; D: -; DNA: TGCAGCGTTGACGTGGGGACCCAAGAGACCCAGTACTTC; CDR3: CSVDVGTQETQYF
size: -; V: TRBV20-1; J: TRBJ1-3; D: TRBD1; DNA: TGCAGTGCCTCGGACTCAGGGGGCACCATATATTTT; CDR3: CSASDSGGTIYF
size: -; V: TRBV19; J: TRBJ2-7; D: TRBD2; DNA: TGTGCCAGTACCGCGGGACTAGCGGGCACCTACGAGCAGTACTTC; CDR3: CASTAGLAGTYEQYF
size: -; V: TRBV7-3; J: TRBJ1-1; D: -; DNA: TGTGCCAGCAGCTTATTCCGTGCAGGGGTCACTGAAGCTTTCTTT; CDR3: CASSLFRAGVTEAFF
size: once; V: TRBV7-2; J: TRBJ2-5; D: -; DNA: TGTGCCAGCAGCCCTAGTGTGGGGTACCAAGAGACCCAGTACTTC; CDR3: CASSPSVGYQETQYF
size: -; V: TRBV10-3; J: TRBJ1-1; D: -; DNA: TGTGCCATCGGTGGGGGAGGGGGCACTGAAGCTTTCTTT; CDR3: CAIGGGGGTEAFF
size: -; V: TRBV7-2; J: TRBJ1-6; D: -; DNA: TGTGCCAGCAGCTTAGAGTCGTTGAGGGGACACTCCTATAATTCACCCCTCCACTTT; CDR3: CASSLESLRGHSYNSPLHF
size: few; V: TRBV7-8; J: TRBJ1-4; D: -; DNA: TGTGCCAGCAGCTTAGGTGGGGACCCCTTT; CDR3: CASSLGGDPF
size: many; V: TRBV24-1; J: TRBJ1-5; D: -; DNA: TGTGCCACCAGTGGTGGACAAGACGGCCTGCCCCAGCATTTT; CDR3: CATSGGQDGLPQHF
size: few; V: TRBV20-1; J: TRBJ1-5; D: TRBD1; DNA: TGCAGTGCTCGGCAGGGGGTCGTGGGCAATCAGCCCCAGCATTTT; CDR3: CSARQGVVGNQPQHF
size: few; V: TRBV20-1; J: TRBJ2-7; D: TRBD1; DNA: TGCAGTGCTGGGTCAGGGGGCCCCTACGAGCAGTACTTC; CDR3: CSAGSGGPYEQYF
size: -; V: TRBV12-3/TRBV12-4; J: TRBJ1-5; D: -; DNA: TGTGCCAGCACCCTGGGGACGGGGGCCAATAGTCAGCCCCAGCATTTT; CDR3: CASTLGTGANSQPQHF
size: many; V: TRBV2; J: TRBJ2-5; D: -; DNA: TGTGCCAGCAGTGAAATGCTAGCGGAGACCCAGTACTTC; CDR3: CASSEMLAETQYF
size: -; V: TRBV13; J: TRBJ1-3; D: -; DNA: TGTGCCAGCAGCTTGGGCACAAACTCTGGAAACACCATATATTTT; CDR3: CASSLGTNSGNTIYF
size: -; V: TRBV29-1; J: TRBJ1-3; D: TRBD1; DNA: TGCAGCGTTGATGGGACAGGGGGCTCAGTGAACACCATATATTTT; CDR3: CSVDGTGGSVNTIYF
size: -; V: TRBV24-1; J: TRBJ1-1; D: -; DNA: TGTGCCACCAGTGCTGTACAGGGAGTGGGCGAAGCTTTCTTT; CDR3: CATSAVQGVGEAFF
size: -; V: TRBV7-8; J: TRBJ1-6; D: TRBD1; DNA: TGTGCCAGCGCACAGGGGGCCTATTCACCCCTCCACTTT; CDR3: CASAQGAYSPLHF
size: once; V: TRBV6-4; J: TRBJ1-1; D: -; DNA: TGTGCCAGCAGTGTTCGAGGGAGAATGAACACTGAAGCTTTCTTT; CDR3: CASSVRGRMNTEAFF
size: many; V: TRBV20-1; J: TRBJ2-5; D: TRBD1; DNA: TGCAGTGCCTCACAGGGGGCCGTGGGGACCCAGTACTTC; CDR3: CSASQGAVGTQYF
size: -; V: TRBV5-1; J: TRBJ2-7; D: TRBD1; DNA: TGCGCCAGCAGCATACAGGGGGCCGGGGCAAGAAGCTCCTACGAGCAGTACTTC; CDR3: CASSIQGAGARSSYEQYF
size: -; V: TRBV12-3/TRBV12-4; J: TRBJ1-2; D: TRBD1; DNA: TGTGCCAGCAGTTTTTTCGCAGGGGGGAGCTACACCTTC; CDR3: CASSFFAGGSYTF
size: -; V: TRBV25-1; J: TRBJ1-6; D: TRBD1; DNA: TGTGCCAGCAGCCAGGGGGACGGACTCTATAATTCACCCCTCCACTTT; CDR3: CASSQGDGLYNSPLHF
size: -; V: TRBV6-1; J: TRBJ1-1; D: -; DNA: TGTGCCAGCACCGAAACAAGGGGCAGGACTGAAGCTTTCTTT; CDR3: CASTETRGRTEAFF
size: -; V: TRBV9; J: TRBJ1-2; D: -; DNA: TGTGCCAGCAGCCAAGTTCCGGGGGCGGTTGGCTATGGCTACACCTTC; CDR3: CASSQVPGAVGYGYTF
size: -; V: TRBV6-1; J: TRBJ2-7; D: -; DNA: TGTGCCAGCAGGGACGTAGCCTACGAGCAGTACTTC; CDR3: CASRDVAYEQYF
size: -; V: TRBV19; J: TRBJ1-3; D: TRBD1; DNA: TGTGCCAGTAGGATAACAGGGGGGCCGACAGGAAACACCATATATTTT; CDR3: CASRITGGPTGNTIYF